This TCR beta chain was documented in a study of CD8+CD57+ T cells in acquired aplastic anemia. CD8+CD57+ cell expansion had been shown by flow cytometry in patients chosen for sequencing. This clonotype was seen ten or more times. Profiling of TCR beta VDJ combinations and CDR3 sequences used genomic DNA as template. In TCRdb, the reads were re-called with MiXCR into one record per CDR3 protein. The sample contains approximately 130,000 distinct CDR3 sequences, approximately 36% of which appear only once. Sample: sorted CD4+, CD8+, or CD8+CD57+ T cells (not recorded which) from PBMCs. This sequence was found in a human donor with aplastic anemia.

CDR3 protein: CSARSGVSNTEAFF. CDR3 DNA: TGCAGTGCTAGAAGCGGAGTTTCGAACACTGAAGCTTTCTTT. The rearrangement joins TRBV20-1 to TRBJ1-1; D gene ambiguous. The CDR3 loop spans 14 amino acids. Trimming removed 2 bases at V and 1 base at J, with 11 bases between. Germline CDR1 is DFQATT and CDR2 is SNEGSKA (reference sequence).